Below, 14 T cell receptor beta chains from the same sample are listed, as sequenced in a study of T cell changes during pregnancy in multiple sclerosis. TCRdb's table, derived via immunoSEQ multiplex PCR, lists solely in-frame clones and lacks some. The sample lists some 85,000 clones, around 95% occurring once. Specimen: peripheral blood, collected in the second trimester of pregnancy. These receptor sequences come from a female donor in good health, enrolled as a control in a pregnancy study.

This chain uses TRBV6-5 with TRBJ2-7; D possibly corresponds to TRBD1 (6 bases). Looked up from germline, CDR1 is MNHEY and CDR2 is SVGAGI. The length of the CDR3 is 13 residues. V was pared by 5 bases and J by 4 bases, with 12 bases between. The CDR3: CASSPLDRYEQYF. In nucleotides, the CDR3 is TGTGCCAGCAGTCCCCTTGACAGGTACGAGCAGTACTTC.

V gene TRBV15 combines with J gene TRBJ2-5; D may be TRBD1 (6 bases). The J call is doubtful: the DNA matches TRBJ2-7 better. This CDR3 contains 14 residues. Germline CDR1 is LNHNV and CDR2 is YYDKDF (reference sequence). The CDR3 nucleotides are TGTGCCACCAGCAGGCAGACAGGAGTCTACGAGCAGTACTTC. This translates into CATSRQTGVYEQYF.

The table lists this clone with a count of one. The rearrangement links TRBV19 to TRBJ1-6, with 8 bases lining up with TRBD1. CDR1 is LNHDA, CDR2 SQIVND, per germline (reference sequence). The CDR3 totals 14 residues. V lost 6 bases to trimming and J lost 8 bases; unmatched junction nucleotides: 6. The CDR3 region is CASRITGGDSPLHF. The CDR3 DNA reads TGTGCCAGTAGGATCACAGGGGGGGATTCACCCCTCCACTTT.

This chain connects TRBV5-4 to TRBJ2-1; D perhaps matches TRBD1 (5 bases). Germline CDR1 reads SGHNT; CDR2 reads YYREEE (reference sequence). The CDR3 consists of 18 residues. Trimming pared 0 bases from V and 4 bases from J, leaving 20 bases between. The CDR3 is CASSLDPMTVLTYNEQFF. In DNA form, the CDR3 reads TGTGCCAGCAGCTTGGACCCCATGACAGTTCTTACATACAATGAGCAGTTCTTC.

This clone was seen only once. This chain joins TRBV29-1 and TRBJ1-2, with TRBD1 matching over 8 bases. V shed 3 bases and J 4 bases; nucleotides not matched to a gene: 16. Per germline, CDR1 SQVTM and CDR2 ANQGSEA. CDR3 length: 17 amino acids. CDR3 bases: TGCAGCGTTGATCCACGAACAAGGACAGGGATTGTCTATGGCTACACCTTC. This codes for CSVDPRTRTGIVYGYTF.

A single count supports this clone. The CDR3 DNA reads as TGTGCCAGTAGTATTTCCGGGACAGGGGCTTACGAGCAGTACTTC. This codes for CASSISGTGAYEQYF. The V call is TRBV19, the J call TRBJ2-7, with TRBD1 identical over 10 bases. J lost 4 bases, V lost 3 bases, and 6 bases had no gene match. There are 15 residues in the CDR3. CDR1 LNHDA and CDR2 SQIVND come from the germline V gene (reference sequence). The variable domain in full, completed from reference TRBV19 and TRBJ2-7, reads DGGITQSPKYLFRKEGQNVTLSCEQNLNHDAMYWYRQDPGQGLRLIYYSQIVNDFQKGDIAEGYSVSREKKESFPLTVTSAQKNPTAFYLCASSISGTGAYEQYFGPGTRLTVT.

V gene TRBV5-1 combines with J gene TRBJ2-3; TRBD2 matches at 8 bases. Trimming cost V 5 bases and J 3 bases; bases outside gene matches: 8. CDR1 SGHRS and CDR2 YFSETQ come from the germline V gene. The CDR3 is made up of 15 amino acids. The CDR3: CASRAGLGETDTQYF. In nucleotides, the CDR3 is TGCGCCAGCAGGGCGGGACTAGGAGAAACAGATACGCAGTATTTT.

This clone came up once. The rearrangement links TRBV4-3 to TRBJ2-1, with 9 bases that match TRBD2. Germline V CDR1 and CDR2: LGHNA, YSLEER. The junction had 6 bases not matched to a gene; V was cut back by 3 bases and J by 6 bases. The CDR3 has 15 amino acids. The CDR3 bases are TGCGCCAGCAGCCATCTAGCGGGGTCTAGCAATGAGCAGTTCTTC. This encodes CASSHLAGSSNEQFF.

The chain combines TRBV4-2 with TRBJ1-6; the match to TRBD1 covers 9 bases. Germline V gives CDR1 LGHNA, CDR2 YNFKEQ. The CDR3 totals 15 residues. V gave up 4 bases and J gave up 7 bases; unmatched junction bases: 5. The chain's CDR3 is CASSLGTGLNSPLHF. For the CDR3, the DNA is TGTGCCAGCAGCCTAGGGACAGGGTTGAATTCACCCCTCCACTTT.

CDR3: CASASRRGKNIQYF. The CDR3, as DNA: TGTGCCAGCGCGAGTAGGAGGGGCAAAAACATTCAGTACTTC. This sequence joins TRBV7-2 and TRBJ2-4; a weak D match, TRBD2 (6 bases). The germline V and J ends were trimmed by 8 bases and 3 bases, with 14 bases remaining between them. In germline, CDR1 is SGHTA, CDR2 FQGNSA. The CDR3 totals 14 residues.

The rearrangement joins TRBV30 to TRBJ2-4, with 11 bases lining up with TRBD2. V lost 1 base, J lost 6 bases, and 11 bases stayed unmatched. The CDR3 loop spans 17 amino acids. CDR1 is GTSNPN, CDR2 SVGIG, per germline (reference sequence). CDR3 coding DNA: TGTGCCTGGAGTGGGGCTAGCGGGGGGCCCCACCCAAACATTCAGTACTTC. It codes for CAWSGASGGPHPNIQYF.

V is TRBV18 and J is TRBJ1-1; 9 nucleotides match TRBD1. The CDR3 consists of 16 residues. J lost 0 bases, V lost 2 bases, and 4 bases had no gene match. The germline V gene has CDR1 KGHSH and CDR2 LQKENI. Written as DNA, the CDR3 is TGTGCCAGCTCACCAACACAGGGGGCAATGAACACTGAAGCTTTCTTT. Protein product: CASSPTQGAMNTEAFF.

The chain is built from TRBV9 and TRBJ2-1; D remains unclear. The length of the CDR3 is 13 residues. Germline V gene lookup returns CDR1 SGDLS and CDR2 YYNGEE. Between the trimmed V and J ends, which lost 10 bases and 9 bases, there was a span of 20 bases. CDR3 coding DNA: TGTGCCTCCCACTCTTCTCCTGCAGGTGAGCAGTTCTTC. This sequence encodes CASHSSPAGEQFF.

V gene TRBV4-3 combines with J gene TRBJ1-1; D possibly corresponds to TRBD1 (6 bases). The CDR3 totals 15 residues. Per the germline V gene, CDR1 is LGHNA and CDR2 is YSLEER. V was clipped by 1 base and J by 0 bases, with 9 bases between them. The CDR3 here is CASSQVPGVNTEAFF. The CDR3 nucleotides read TGCGCCAGCAGCCAAGTTCCAGGGGTGAACACTGAAGCTTTCTTT.